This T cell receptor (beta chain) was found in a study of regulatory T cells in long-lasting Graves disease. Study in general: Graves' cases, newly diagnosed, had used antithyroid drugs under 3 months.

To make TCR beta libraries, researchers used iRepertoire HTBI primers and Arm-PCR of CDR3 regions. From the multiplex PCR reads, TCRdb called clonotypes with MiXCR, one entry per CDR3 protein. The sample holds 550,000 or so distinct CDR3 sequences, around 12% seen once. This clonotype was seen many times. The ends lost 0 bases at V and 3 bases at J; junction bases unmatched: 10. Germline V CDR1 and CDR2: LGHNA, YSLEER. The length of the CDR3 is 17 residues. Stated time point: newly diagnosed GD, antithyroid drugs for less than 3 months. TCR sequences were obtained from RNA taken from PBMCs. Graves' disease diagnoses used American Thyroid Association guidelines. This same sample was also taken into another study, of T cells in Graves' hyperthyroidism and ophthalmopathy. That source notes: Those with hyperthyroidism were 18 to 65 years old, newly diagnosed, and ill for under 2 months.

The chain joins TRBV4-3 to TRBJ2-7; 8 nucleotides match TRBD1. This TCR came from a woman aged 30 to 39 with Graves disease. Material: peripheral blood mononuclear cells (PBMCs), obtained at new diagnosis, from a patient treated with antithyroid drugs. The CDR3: CASSQDPPETGDYEQYF. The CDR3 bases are TGCGCCAGCAGCCAAGATCCCCCCGAGACAGGGGACTACGAGCAGTACTTC.